The rows below give T cell receptor beta chains drawn from one sample of a study of cytomegalovirus exposure and HLA in healthy donors. The assay was immunoSEQ multiplex PCR, and TCRdb's table has in-frame clones only and misses some. This table has some 91,000 clones, around nine tenths appearing once. Source material: PBMCs. Receptor source: a man aged 25-40 years in good health and CMV-seropositive. CDR3s leave out the opening cysteine and the closing phenylalanine or tryptophan. D genes are given only for firm matches.

d_call j_call v_call cdr3_aa
TRBD2 TRBJ2-7 TRBV4-1 ASSRETSGNYEQY
TRBD2 TRBJ2-7 TRBV11-2 ASNPLFKRESHEQY
. TRBJ2-3 TRBV28 ASSLGGLSTDTQY
. TRBJ2-3 TRBV18 ASSPSGTDTQY
TRBD1 TRBJ2-7 TRBV6-5 ASSPTGVPYEQY
. TRBJ1-1 TRBV7-9 ASSSDTMNTEAF
. TRBJ2-1 TRBV27 ATKAADNEQF
TRBD1 TRBJ1-3 TRBV7-6 ASSLGQGGNTIY
. TRBJ1-1 TRBV19 ASTIGNTEDF
. TRBJ1-1 TRBV6-5 ASRGETGFTEAF
. TRBJ2-7 TRBV7-9 ASSPTTGATYEQY
TRBD2 TRBJ2-7 TRBV5-1 ASSTGLADYEQY
TRBD1 TRBJ1-4 TRBV7-2 ASSPRQGTLF
. TRBJ2-7 TRBV6-5 ASSYGASPYEQY
. TRBJ2-3 TRBV6-1 ASTVSTDTQY
TRBD1 TRBJ2-5 TRBV5-1 ASSSGQSPARWETQY
. TRBJ1-1 TRBV5-1 ASSNGQPNTEAF
. TRBJ1-1 TRBV5-5 ASSLTGMNTEAF
TRBD1 TRBJ2-7 TRBV7-8 ASTNRGRSYEQY
. TRBJ2-3 TRBV19 ASSIGIAGTDTQY
TRBD2 TRBJ2-7 TRBV6-6 ASSSYSGRYEQY
TRBD2 TRBJ2-7 TRBV4-2 ASSHGRTSGRWYEQY
. . TRBV4-1 ASSLSRGGDEQY
TRBD1 TRBJ1-1 TRBV10-1 ASSPYPPGQGKRNTEAF
TRBD2 TRBJ2-3 TRBV28 ASGGGAGWSRDTQY
TRBD1 TRBJ1-2 TRBV29-1 SVKGQPYGYT
TRBD2 TRBJ2-4 TRBV4-2 ASSHREGGSVPKNIQY
. TRBJ1-5 TRBV19 ASSWQGNSNQPQH
TRBD1 TRBJ1-5 TRBV9 ASSVGQGVGPQH
. TRBJ1-2 TRBV6-1 ASNLDSFPGGYT
. TRBJ2-5 TRBV7-2 ASSVSPRETQY
TRBD1 TRBJ1-1 TRBV10-2 ASRVPDRGTEAF
TRBD1 TRBJ2-1 TRBV19 ASRGTGYNEQF
. TRBJ1-4 TRBV28 AVEQGNEKLF
. TRBJ1-1 TRBV6-6 ASSYSTGTEAF
TRBD1 TRBJ2-1 TRBV5-1 ASSSSGTGGLEQF
. TRBJ1-3 TRBV4-1 ASSQETHTSGNTIY
TRBD1 TRBJ1-1 TRBV7-9 ASSLQGASGTEAF
. TRBJ2-6 TRBV15 ATSSREQPGANVLT
TRBD1 TRBJ2-7 TRBV7-2 ASSLGGQISYEQY
TRBD2 TRBJ2-7 TRBV2 ASRGTSSSYEQY
TRBD1 TRBJ2-1 TRBV6-5 ASSYSKGASYEQF
TRBD2 TRBJ2-1 TRBV5-1 ASSSYPTSGRVSEQF
. TRBJ2-7 TRBV5-1 ASSLGLSADEQY
TRBD2 TRBJ2-5 TRBV28 ASSFGTTLAETQY